Included here is one T cell receptor (beta chain) sequence, with context. The table lists this clonotype with a few counts. Which antigen it targets is not known. The sample holds no much larger clone one base away, and base qualities are not on file. The data originate from a study of Graves' ophthalmopathy and Graves' hyperthyroidism listed by TCRdb under 2018. General notes on the study: Peripheral blood was collected before any treatment was given, at the time of initial diagnosis. In total, 135 blood samples were TCR-sequenced: under 45 ophthalmopathy, under 80 hyperthyroidism and roughly 17 hyperthyroidism-to-ophthalmopathy patients. To explore V-J signatures that separate ophthalmopathy from hyperthyroidism, a discovery set of 100 patients was enrolled, consisting of 43 with ophthalmopathy and approximately 60 with stable hyperthyroidism. An independent validation cohort was composed of fewer than 20 hyperthyroidism patients and roughly 16 patients who later progressed from hyperthyroidism to ophthalmopathy. Following sampling, methimazole starting at 30 mg daily was administered to hyperthyroidism patients, and high-dose intravenous methylprednisolone was administered to ophthalmopathy patients. To tell Graves' ophthalmopathy apart from Graves' hyperthyroidism, and to predict which patients would progress to ophthalmopathy, the study relied on TCR beta repertoire signatures. In five or six hyperthyroidism patients, T-cell repertoires of thyroid tissue and blood were compared.

The ophthalmopathy patients had moderately to severely active disease, with a Clinical Activity Score of 3 or higher, a NOSPECS grade of 4 or higher, and a disease duration of less than 3 months. Anyone with other autoimmune diseases, uncontrolled infections, pregnancy or lactation was excluded from the study. Diagnosis was based on clinical symptoms, serum thyroxine, TRAb, thyroid ultrasound and orbital computed tomography. Ficoll-Paque density gradient centrifugation was used to isolate PBMCs from approximately 10 ml of fresh peripheral blood. Total RNA was extracted using Trizol reagent, and RNA quality was checked on an Agilent 2100 Bioanalyzer. TCR beta CDR3 regions were amplified from RNA transcripts for repertoire sequencing. The first round of RT-PCR was done with HTBI primers and the Qiagen OneStep RT-PCR kit, and was followed by a second round of multiplex PCR, then size selection and purification. Sequencing of the libraries was carried out on an Illumina HiSeq2000 in paired-end mode with 100 bp reads. On the authors' methods: SOAPnuke was used to process the reads, removing any read that contained adapters or uncalled bases, had a mean Phred below 15, or lacked an exact match to the constant primer or identifier. High-quality paired reads were merged with COPE v1.2.5. Unique nucleotide sequences were defined as clonotypes and aligned to IMGT TRB V, D and J references using MiTCR v1.1. Analysis was restricted to V-J combinations with a frequency above 0.0001, which covered roughly 99% of repertoires. For each V-J combination, a TCR clonal expansion and chaos score was defined as the ratio of F50 clonal expansion to chaos observed in the TCRdist matrix. Welch's t-statistics and random forest were used to reduce the features to some 13 V-J combinations, which were then used as input to a naive Bayes classifier. The Morisita-Horn index was used to measure how similar the thyroid and blood repertoires were. TCRdb took the public reads, trimmed them with fastp at Q25, ran MiXCR for clone calling and kept in-frame beta chains. Rows are unified per CDR3 protein, each entry keeping the most common DNA and genes. None of the V and J calls come from the authors' own analysis; TCRdb made them. Here the sample has 200,000 to 300,000 distinct CDR3 sequences; roughly 50% occur a single time. About half of the sample lies in the top ten.

What the work shows at the level of the full study, not this receptor alone: The 13-signature model separated ophthalmopathy from stable hyperthyroidism with 85% to 90% sensitivity and approximately 83% specificity in cross-validation, and 80%/75% in the test set. No statistical method was used to set the sample size in advance, and the investigators knew which group each participant was assigned to. Most expanded thyroid clonotypes with frequency above 0.001 were also detected in blood, suggesting blood repertoires may reflect the thyroid immune response. In validation, the model predicted ophthalmopathy progression with 55% to 71% sensitivity and approximately 78% specificity; more than ten predicted patients were CT-confirmed with GO in a median of 6.5 months.

Sequenced input: peripheral blood. The TCR comes from an adult man with Graves' ophthalmopathy.

The nucleotide sequence reads as follows: TGTGCCAGCAGGCCACTGGGACAGTTGAACACCGGGGAGCTGTTTTTT. This translates into CASRPLGQLNTGELFF. The receptor chain draws on TRBV7-2 and TRBJ2-2, and 7 junctional nucleotides match TRBD1. From cysteine to phenylalanine, the CDR3 is 16 amino acids long. The DNA shown is the 48-base CDR3, in frame from base 1. CDR1 and CDR2 are read off the germline V gene as SGHTA and FQGNSA. Germline trimming amounts to 6 bases on V and 1 base on J, with 8 as the count of junction bases outside the gene matches.